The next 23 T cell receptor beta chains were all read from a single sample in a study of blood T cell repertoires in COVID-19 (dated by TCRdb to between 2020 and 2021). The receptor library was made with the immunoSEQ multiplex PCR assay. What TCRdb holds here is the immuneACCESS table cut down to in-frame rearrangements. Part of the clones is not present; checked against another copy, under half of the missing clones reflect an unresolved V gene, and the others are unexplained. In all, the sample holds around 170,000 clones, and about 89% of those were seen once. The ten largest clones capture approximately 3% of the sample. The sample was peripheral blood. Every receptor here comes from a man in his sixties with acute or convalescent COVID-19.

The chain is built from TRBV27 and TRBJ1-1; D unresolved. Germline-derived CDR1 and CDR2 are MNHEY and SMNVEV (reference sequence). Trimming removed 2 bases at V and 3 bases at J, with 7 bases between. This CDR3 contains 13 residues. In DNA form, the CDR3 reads TGTGCCAGCAGTTTACAGAGGTACACTGAAGCTTTCTTT. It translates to CASSLQRYTEAFF.

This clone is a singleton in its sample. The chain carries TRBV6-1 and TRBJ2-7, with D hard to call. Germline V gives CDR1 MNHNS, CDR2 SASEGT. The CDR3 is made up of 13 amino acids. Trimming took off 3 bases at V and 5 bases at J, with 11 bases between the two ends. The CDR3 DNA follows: TGTGCCAGCAGTGAGATCGATAGAAACGAGCAGTACTTC. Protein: CASSEIDRNEQYF.

As DNA, the CDR3 is TGTGCCAGCAGTACGGGACAGGGTAGCAATCAGCCCCAGCATTTT. Its translation is CASSTGQGSNQPQHF. The chain uses TRBV7-9 and TRBJ1-5, with TRBD1 identical over 9 bases. Per germline, CDR1 SEHNR and CDR2 FQNEAQ (reference sequence). The ends lost 6 bases at V and 0 bases at J; junction bases unmatched: 3. The CDR3 length is 15 residues.

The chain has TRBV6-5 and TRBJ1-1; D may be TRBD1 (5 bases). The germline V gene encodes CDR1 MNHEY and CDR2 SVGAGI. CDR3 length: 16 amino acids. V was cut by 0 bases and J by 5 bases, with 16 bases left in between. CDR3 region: CASSYSKSGVWTEAFF. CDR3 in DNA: TGTGCCAGCAGTTACTCGAAATCGGGGGTTTGGACTGAAGCTTTCTTT.

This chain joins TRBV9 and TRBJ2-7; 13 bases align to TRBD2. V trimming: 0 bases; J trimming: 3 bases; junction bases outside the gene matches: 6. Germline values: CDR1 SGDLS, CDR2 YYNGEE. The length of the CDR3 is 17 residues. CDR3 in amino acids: CASSVGTSGGAFYEQYF. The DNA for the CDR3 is TGTGCCAGCAGCGTAGGTACTAGCGGGGGGGCCTTCTACGAGCAGTACTTC.

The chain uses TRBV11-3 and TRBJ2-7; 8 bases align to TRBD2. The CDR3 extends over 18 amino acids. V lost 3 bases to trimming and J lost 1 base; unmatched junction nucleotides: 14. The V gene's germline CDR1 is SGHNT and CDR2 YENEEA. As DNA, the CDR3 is TGTGCCAGCAGCTTTCCCTCGGGGGGGGCCTTCCGGTCCTACGAGCAGTACTTC. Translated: CASSFPSGGAFRSYEQYF.

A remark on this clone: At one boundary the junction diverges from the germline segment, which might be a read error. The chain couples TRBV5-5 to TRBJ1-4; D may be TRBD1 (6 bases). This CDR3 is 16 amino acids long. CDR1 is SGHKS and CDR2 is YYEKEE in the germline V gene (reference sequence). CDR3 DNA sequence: TGTGCCAGCAGTTTATCTCCCGGGACAACAAATGAAAAACTGTTTTTT. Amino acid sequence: CASSLSPGTTNEKLFF.

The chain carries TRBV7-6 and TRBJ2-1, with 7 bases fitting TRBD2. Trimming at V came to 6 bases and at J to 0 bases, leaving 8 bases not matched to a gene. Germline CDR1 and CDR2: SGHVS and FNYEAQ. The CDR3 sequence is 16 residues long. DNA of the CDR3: TGTGCCAGCAGGAGACTAGCTGCGAGCTCCTACAATGAGCAGTTCTTC. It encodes CASRRLAASSYNEQFF.

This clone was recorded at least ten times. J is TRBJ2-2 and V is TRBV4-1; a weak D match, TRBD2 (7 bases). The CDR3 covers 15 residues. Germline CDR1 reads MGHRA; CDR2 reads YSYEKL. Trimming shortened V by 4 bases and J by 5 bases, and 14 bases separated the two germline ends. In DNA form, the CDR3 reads TGCGCCAGCAGCCCTTGGGGGCGGGGGACCGGGGAGCTGTTTTTT. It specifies CASSPWGRGTGELFF.

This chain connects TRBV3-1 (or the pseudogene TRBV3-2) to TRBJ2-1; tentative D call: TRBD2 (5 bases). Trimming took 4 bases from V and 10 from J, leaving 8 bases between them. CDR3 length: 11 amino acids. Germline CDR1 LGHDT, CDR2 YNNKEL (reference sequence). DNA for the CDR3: TGTGCCAGCAGCCTGCGGGCCGAGCAGTTCTTC. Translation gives CASSLRAEQFF.

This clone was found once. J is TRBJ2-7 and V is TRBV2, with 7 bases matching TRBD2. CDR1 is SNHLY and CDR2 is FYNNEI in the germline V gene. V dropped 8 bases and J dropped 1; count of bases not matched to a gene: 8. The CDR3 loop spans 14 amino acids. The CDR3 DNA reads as TGTGCCAGCCTGGCTGGCGGGGGTTCCTACGAGCAGTACTTC. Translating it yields CASLAGGGSYEQYF.

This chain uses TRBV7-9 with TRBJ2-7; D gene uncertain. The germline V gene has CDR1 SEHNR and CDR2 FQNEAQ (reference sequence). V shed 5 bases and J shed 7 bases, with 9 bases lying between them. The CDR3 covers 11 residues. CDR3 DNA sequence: TGTGCCAGCAGCAAAGGCAGGGAGCAGTACTTC. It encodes CASSKGREQYF.

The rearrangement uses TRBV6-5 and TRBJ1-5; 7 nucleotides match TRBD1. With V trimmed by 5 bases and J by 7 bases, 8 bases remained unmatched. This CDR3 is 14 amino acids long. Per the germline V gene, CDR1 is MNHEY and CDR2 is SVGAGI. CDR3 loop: CASSPPGQLQPQHF. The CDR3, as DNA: TGTGCCAGCAGTCCCCCGGGACAGCTCCAGCCCCAGCATTTT.

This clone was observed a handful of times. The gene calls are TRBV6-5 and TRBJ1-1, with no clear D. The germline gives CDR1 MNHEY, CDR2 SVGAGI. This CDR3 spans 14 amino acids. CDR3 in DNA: TGTGCGTCCAAAAAAGAGGGATTTAACACTGAAGCTTTCTTT. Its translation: CASKKEGFNTEAFF.

The CDR3: CAISERTGNQPQHF. CDR3 DNA: TGTGCCATCAGTGAGCGGACGGGGAATCAGCCCCAGCATTTT. The chain recombines TRBV10-3 with TRBJ1-5; D remains unclear. This CDR3 is 14 amino acids long. V was cut by 2 bases and J by 4 bases, with 9 bases left in between. Germline loops: CDR1 ENHRY, CDR2 SYGVKD.

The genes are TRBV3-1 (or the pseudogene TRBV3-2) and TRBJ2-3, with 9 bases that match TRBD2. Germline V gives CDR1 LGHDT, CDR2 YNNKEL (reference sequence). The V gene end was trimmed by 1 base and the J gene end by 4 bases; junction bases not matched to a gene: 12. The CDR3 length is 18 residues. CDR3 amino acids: CASSQAGSGGPRADTQYF. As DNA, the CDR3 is TGTGCCAGCAGCCAAGCAGGCAGCGGGGGGCCCAGGGCAGATACGCAGTATTTT.

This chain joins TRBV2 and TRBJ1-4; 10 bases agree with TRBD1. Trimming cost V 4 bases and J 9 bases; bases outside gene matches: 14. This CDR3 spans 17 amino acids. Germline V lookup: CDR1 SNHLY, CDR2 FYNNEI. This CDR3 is CASSADQGQGPPKKLFF. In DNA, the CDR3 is TGTGCCAGCAGTGCAGATCAGGGACAGGGGCCGCCGAAAAAACTGTTTTTT.

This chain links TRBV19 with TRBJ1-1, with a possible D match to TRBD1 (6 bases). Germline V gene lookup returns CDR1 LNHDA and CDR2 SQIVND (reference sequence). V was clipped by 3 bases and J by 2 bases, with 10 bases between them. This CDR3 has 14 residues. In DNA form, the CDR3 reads TGTGCCAGTAGTATCCTGGACAGAAACACTGAAGCTTTCTTT. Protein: CASSILDRNTEAFF.

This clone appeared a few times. As DNA, the CDR3 is TGTGCCAGCAGCCAAGGGGGGGCTAGCGGGGCGTACGAGCAGTACTTC. It specifies CASSQGGASGAYEQYF. The chain recombines TRBV7-8 with TRBJ2-7; 9 bases fit TRBD2. Per the germline V gene, CDR1 is SGHVS and CDR2 is FQNEAQ. After removal of 5 bases from V and 4 bases from J, the junction contained 12 bases not matched to a gene. There are 16 residues in the CDR3.

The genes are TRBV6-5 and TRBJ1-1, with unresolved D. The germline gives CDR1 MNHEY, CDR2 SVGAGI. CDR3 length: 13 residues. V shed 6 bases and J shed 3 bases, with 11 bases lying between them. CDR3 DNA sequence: TGTGCCAGCAGGAGGAGTCCGGACACTGAAGCTTTCTTT. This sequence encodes CASRRSPDTEAFF.

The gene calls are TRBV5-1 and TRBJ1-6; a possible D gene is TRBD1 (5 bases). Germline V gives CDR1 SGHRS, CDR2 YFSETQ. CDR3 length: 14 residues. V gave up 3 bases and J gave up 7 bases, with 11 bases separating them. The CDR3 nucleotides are TGCGCCAGCAGCTCTGGGGCTTTCAATTCACCCCTCCACTTT. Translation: CASSSGAFNSPLHF.

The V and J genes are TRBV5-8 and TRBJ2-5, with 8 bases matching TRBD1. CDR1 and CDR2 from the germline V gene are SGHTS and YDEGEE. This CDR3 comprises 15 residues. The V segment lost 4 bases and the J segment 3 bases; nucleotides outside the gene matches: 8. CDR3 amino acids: CASSRGDRSKETQYF. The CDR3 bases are TGTGCCAGCAGCCGCGGGGACAGGTCAAAAGAGACCCAGTACTTC.

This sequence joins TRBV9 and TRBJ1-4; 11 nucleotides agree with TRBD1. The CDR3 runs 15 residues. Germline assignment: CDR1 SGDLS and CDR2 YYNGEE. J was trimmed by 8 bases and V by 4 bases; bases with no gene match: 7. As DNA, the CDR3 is TGTGCCAGCAGCTCGGACAGGGGGCTGAGGGAAAAACTGTTTTTT. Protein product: CASSSDRGLREKLFF.